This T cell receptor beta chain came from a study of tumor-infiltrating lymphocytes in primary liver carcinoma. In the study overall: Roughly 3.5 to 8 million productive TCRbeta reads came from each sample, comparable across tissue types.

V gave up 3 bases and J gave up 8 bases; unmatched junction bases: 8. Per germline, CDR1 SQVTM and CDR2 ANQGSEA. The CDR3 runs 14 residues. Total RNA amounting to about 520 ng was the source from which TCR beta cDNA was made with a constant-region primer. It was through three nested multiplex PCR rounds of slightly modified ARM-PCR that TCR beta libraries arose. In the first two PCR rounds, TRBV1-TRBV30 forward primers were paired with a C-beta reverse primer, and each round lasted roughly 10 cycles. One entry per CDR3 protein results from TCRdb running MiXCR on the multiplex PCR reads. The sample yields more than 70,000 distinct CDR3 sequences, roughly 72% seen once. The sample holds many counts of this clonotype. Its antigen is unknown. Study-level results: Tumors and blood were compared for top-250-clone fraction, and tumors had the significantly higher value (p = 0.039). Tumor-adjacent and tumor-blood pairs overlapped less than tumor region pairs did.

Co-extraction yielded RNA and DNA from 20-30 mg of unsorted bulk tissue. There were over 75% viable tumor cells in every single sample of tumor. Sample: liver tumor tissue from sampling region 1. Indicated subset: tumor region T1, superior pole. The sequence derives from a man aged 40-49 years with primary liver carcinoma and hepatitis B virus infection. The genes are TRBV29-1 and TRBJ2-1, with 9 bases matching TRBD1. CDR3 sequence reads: CSVDGTGSLDEQFF. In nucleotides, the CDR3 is TGCAGCGTTGACGGGACAGGGAGTCTGGATGAGCAGTTCTTC.